A single sample gave rise to the 14 T cell receptor beta chains below, sequenced in a study of post-analysis software for immune sequencing data. Points from the study as a whole: Four to six TRBV segments (TRBV5-6, TRBV5-1 and TRBV20-1 among them) occurred more frequently in patients than in controls.

Every TCR beta cDNA library bore unique molecular identifiers. TCRdb re-analysed the PCR reads in MiXCR, keeping a single row per CDR3 protein. The repertoire holds about 770,000 distinct CDR3 sequences, with more than 45% as singletons. These receptors have no known antigen. What was sequenced was blood. The source is a girl aged 5-17 years with multiple sclerosis.

The chain couples TRBV6-6 to TRBJ1-2, with D possibly matching TRBD1 (5 bases). With 0 bases removed from V and 8 bases from J, the gap between germline ends came to 19 bases. This CDR3 is 16 amino acids long. Germline CDR1 and CDR2: MNHNY and SVGAGI (reference sequence). For the CDR3, the DNA is TGTGCCAGCAGTTACTCCCAGGACAAGGTCGAACTAGGCTACACCTTC. Its translation: CASSYSQDKVELGYTF.

This clonotype was counted only a few times. The rearrangement joins TRBV20-1 to TRBJ2-1; maybe TRBD2 (7 bases). CDR1 and CDR2 (germline): DFQATT, SNEGSKA (reference sequence). Trimming took 0 bases from V and 6 from J, leaving 15 bases between them. The CDR3 has 15 residues. The CDR3 coding sequence is TGCAGTGCTAGAGAGAGGGGGGACTACCTCAATGAGCAGTTCTTC. It yields the protein CSARERGDYLNEQFF.

This clonotype has ten or more counts. The chain is built from TRBV12-3 or TRBV12-4 and TRBJ2-5; 7 bases fit TRBD1. This CDR3 spans 11 amino acids. After removal of 4 bases from V and 11 bases from J, the junction contained 4 bases not matched to a gene. The CDR3 DNA sequence: TGTGCCAGCAGTTCTCAGGGGGAGCAGTACTTC. Encoded protein: CASSSQGEQYF.

The V gene is TRBV18, the J gene TRBJ2-5; 7 nucleotides align to TRBD2. The V segment lost 4 bases and the J segment 5 bases; nucleotides outside the gene matches: 10. The CDR3 totals 15 residues. Germline assignment: CDR1 KGHSH and CDR2 LQKENI. As DNA, the CDR3 is TGTGCCAGCTCACAGCGCGGGAGCCCCGGTGAGACCCAGTACTTC. This translates into CASSQRGSPGETQYF. Full variable domain (remainder filled in from reference TRBV18 and TRBJ2-5): NAGVMQNPRHLVRRRGQEARLRCSPMKGHSHVYWYRQLPEEGLKFMVYLQKENIIDESGMPKERFSAEFPKEGPSILRIQQVVRGDSAAYFCASSQRGSPGETQYFGPGTRLLVL.

The CDR3 DNA reads as TGTGCCAGCAGTTTATCAACGTCGGCAAGTGGCTACACCTTC. Translation gives CASSLSTSASGYTF. V and J are TRBV27 and TRBJ1-2, with D hard to call. Germline CDR1 is MNHEY and CDR2 is SMNVEV (reference sequence). The CDR3 has 14 amino acids. V was shortened by 0 bases and J by 7 bases, with 12 bases between the two germline ends.

This chain uses TRBV4-3 with TRBJ2-1; the match to TRBD2 covers 11 bases. V lost 0 bases to trimming and J lost 7 bases; unmatched junction nucleotides: 2. Germline loops: CDR1 LGHNA, CDR2 YSLEER. This CDR3 has 15 amino acids. The CDR3 is CASSQEGLAENEQFF. The DNA of the CDR3 is TGCGCCAGCAGCCAAGAGGGACTAGCGGAAAATGAGCAGTTCTTC.

The CDR3 region has the DNA TGCGCCAGCAGCCAGAGCCGGGACAGCATCTGGGAGCAGTACTTC. It yields the protein CASSQSRDSIWEQYF. This chain connects TRBV4-3 to TRBJ2-7; 7 bases agree with TRBD1. V lost 3 bases and J lost 7; bases outside the gene matches: 12. The CDR3 loop spans 15 amino acids. Germline-derived CDR1 and CDR2 are LGHNA and YSLEER.

This clonotype was counted once. The CDR3 nucleotides read TGTGCCAGCAGTCCCATCGGACAGGGGGCAAGGCAAGAGACCCAGTACTTC. Amino acids: CASSPIGQGARQETQYF. The chain employs TRBV6-1 and TRBJ2-5; the match to TRBD1 covers 11 bases. The J segment lost 2 bases and the V segment lost 5 bases, leaving 10 bases of the junction unmatched. Germline V gives CDR1 MNHNS, CDR2 SASEGT. The CDR3 consists of 17 residues.

The chain uses TRBV24-1 and TRBJ1-5; D ambiguous. The CDR3 spans 14 residues. V was cut by 4 bases and J by 6 bases, with 12 bases left in between. From germline, CDR1 is KGHDR and CDR2 SFDVKD. CDR3 sequence: CATSDLDSGQPQHF. CDR3 DNA: TGTGCCACCAGTGACCTCGACTCGGGTCAGCCCCAGCATTTT.

The V gene is TRBV2, the J gene TRBJ1-4, with D perhaps matching TRBD1 (5 bases). Germline V CDR1 and CDR2: SNHLY, FYNNEI. The CDR3 covers 14 residues. Trimming shortened V by 6 bases and J by 8 bases, and 16 bases separated the two germline ends. This CDR3 is CASSQNGAGEKLFF. DNA of the CDR3: TGTGCCAGCAGCCAAAACGGGGCGGGGGAAAAACTGTTTTTT.

There are a few counts of this clonotype. This chain's CDR3 is CSVEKGSQGSTDTQYF. The CDR3 DNA reads as TGCAGCGTTGAAAAAGGATCGCAGGGAAGCACAGATACGCAGTATTTT. The J gene is TRBJ2-3, the V gene TRBV29-1; weak D call: TRBD1 (5 bases). CDR1 and CDR2 from the germline V gene are SQVTM and ANQGSEA. This CDR3 comprises 16 residues. Deletions cut 2 bases from V and 0 bases from J, with 15 bases between.

Comments on this clonotype: Germline is not matched at one junction end, which may reflect a read error. The chain combines TRBV6-5 with TRBJ2-7; 7 nucleotides align to TRBD1. This CDR3 has 14 amino acids. Germline CDR1 is MNHEY and CDR2 is SVGAGI. The CDR3 sequence is CTSSRDRVVYEQYF. The CDR3 coding sequence is TGTACCAGCAGCCGAGACAGGGTTGTCTACGAGCAGTACTTC.

Only a few counts were recorded for this clonotype. V gene TRBV7-2 combines with J gene TRBJ2-5; possibly TRBD2 for D (5 bases). CDR1 is SGHTA and CDR2 is FQGNSA in the germline V gene. The ends were cut back, 4 bases at V and 5 bases at J, with 17 bases in the middle. This CDR3 spans 15 amino acids. The CDR3 nucleotides read TGTGCCAGCAGCTCCGAGGGTGCCCTGGTTGAGACCCAGTACTTC. Translating gives CASSSEGALVETQYF.

The chain carries TRBV4-2 and TRBJ1-2; D ambiguous. The V gene lost 1 base and the J gene lost 4 bases, with 16 bases spanning the gap. Germline assignment: CDR1 LGHNA and CDR2 YNFKEQ. The CDR3 consists of 16 residues. The CDR3 nucleotides read TGTGCCAGCAGCCAAGTGGCCCAGGAGACCCGCTATGGCTACACCTTC. The encoded protein is CASSQVAQETRYGYTF.